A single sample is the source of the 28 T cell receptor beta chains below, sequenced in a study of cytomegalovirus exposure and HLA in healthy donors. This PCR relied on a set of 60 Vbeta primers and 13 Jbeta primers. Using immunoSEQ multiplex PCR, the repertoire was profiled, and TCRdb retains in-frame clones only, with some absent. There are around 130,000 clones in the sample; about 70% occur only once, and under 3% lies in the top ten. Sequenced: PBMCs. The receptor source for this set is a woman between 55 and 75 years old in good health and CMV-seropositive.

The CDR3 spells CASSSLGGQGKLFF. The CDR3 DNA sequence: TGTGCCAGCAGTTCACTGGGGGGGCAAGGGAAACTGTTTTTT. The rearrangement joins TRBV7-2 to TRBJ1-4, with D maybe TRBD1 (6 bases). CDR1 is SGHTA, CDR2 FQGNSA, per germline. Deletions cut 6 bases from V and 11 bases from J, with 19 bases between. This CDR3 region has 14 residues. Based on the CDR3 plus reference TRBV7-2 and TRBJ1-4, the full variable domain is GAGVSQSPSNKVTEKGKDVELRCDPISGHTALYWYRQSLGQGLEFLIYFQGNSAPDKSGLPSDRFSAERTGGSVSTLTIQRTQQEDSAVYLCASSSLGGQGKLFFGSGTQLSVL.

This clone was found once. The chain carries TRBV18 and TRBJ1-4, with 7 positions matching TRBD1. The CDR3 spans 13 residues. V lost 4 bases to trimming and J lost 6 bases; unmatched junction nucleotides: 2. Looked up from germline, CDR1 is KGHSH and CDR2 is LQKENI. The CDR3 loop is CASSRGQDEKLFF. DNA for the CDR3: TGTGCCAGCTCACGTGGACAGGATGAAAAACTGTTTTTT. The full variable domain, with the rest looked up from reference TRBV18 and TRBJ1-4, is NAGVMQNPRHLVRRRGQEARLRCSPMKGHSHVYWYRQLPEEGLKFMVYLQKENIIDESGMPKERFSAEFPKEGPSILRIQQVVRGDSAAYFCASSRGQDEKLFFGSGTQLSVL.

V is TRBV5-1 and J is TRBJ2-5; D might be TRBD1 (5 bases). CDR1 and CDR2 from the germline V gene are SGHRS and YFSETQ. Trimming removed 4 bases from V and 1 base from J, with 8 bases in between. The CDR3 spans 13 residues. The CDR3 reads CASSVTVQETQYF. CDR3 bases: TGCGCCAGCAGCGTGACAGTCCAAGAGACCCAGTACTTC.

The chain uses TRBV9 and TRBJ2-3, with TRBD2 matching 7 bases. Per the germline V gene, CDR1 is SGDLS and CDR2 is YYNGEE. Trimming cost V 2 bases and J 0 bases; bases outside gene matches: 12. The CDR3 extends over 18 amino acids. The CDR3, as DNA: TGTGCCAGCAGCGTTAAGCCACGTCGGGGGGATAGCACAGATACGCAGTATTTT. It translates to CASSVKPRRGDSTDTQYF.

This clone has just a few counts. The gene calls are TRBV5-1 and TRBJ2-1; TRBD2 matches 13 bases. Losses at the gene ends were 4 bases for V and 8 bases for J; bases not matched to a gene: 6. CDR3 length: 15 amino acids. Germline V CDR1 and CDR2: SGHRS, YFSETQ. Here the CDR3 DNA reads TGCGCCAGCAGCCCCGGACTAGCGGGGGATCATGAGCAGTTCTTC. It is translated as CASSPGLAGDHEQFF.

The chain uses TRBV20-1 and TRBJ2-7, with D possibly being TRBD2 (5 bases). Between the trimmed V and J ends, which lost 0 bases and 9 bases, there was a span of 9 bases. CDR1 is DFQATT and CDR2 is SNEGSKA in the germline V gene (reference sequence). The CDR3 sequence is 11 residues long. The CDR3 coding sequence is TGCAGTGCTAGAGATAAAGGAGGGCAGTACTTC. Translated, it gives CSARDKGGQYF.

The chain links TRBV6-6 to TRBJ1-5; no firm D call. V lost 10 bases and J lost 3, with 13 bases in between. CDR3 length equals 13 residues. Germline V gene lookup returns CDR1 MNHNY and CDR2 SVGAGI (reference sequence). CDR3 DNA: TGTGCCACCCTTTTGGCTTCCAATCAGCCCCAGCATTTT. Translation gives CATLLASNQPQHF.

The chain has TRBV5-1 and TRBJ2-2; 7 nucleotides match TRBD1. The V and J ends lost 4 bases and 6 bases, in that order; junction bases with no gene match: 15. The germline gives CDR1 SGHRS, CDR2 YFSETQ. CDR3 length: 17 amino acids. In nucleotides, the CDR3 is TGCGCCAGCAGCGCCCGGCAGGGGGACCCCTCGGCCGGGGAGCTGTTTTTT. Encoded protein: CASSARQGDPSAGELFF.

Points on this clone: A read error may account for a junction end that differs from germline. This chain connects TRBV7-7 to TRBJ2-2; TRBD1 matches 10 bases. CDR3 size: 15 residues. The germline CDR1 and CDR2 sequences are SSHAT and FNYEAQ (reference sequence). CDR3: CASSDRGLESGELFF. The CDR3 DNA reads TGTGCTAGCAGCGACAGGGGGCTTGAATCGGGGGAGCTGTTTTTT.

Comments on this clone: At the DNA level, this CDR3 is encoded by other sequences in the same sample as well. The CDR3 nucleotides are TGTGCCAGCAGTGTAAGGAGGACAGATACGCAGTATTTT. Protein sequence: CASSVRRTDTQYF. This chain connects TRBV2 to TRBJ2-3; tentatively, D is TRBD2 (5 bases). The ends were cut back, 4 bases at V and 3 bases at J, with 8 bases in the middle. Per the germline V gene, CDR1 is SNHLY and CDR2 is FYNNEI. CDR3 length equals 13 residues.

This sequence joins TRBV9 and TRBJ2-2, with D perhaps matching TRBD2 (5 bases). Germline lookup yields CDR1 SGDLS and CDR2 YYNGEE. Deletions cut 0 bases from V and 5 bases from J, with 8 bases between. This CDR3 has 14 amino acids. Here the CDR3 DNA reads TGTGCCAGCAGCGTAGTTAGCGCTACCGGGGAGCTGTTTTTT. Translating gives CASSVVSATGELFF.

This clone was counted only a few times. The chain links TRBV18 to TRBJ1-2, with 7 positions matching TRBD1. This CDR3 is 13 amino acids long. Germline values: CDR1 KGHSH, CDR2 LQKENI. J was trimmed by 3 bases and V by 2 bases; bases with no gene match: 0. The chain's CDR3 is CASSPDRDYGYTF. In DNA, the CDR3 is TGTGCCAGCTCACCAGACAGGGACTATGGCTACACCTTC.

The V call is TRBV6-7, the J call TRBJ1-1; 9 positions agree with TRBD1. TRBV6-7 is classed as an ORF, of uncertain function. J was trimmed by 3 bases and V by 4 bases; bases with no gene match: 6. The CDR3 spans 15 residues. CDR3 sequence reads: CASSSDRDRDTEAFF. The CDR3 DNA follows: TGTGCCAGCAGTTCCGACCGGGACAGGGACACTGAAGCTTTCTTT.

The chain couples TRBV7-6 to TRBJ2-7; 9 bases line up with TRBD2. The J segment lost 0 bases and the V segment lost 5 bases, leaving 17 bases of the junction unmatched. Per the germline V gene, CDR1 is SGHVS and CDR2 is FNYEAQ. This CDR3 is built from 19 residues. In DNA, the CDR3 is TGTGCCAGCAGCCCCACCTCAGCGGGGGGCCCTTTAAGCTCCTACGAGCAGTACTTC. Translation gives CASSPTSAGGPLSSYEQYF. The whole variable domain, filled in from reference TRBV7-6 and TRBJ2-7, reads GAGVSQSPRYKVTKRGQDVALRCDPISGHVSLYWYRQALGQGPEFLTYFNYEAQQDKSGLPNDRFSAERPEGSISTLTIQRTEQRDSAMYRCASSPTSAGGPLSSYEQYFGPGTRLTVT.

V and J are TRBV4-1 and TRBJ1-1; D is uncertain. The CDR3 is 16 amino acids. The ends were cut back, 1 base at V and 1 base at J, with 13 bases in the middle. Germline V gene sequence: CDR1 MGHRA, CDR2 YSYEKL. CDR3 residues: CASSQVISEKNTEAFF. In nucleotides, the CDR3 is TGCGCCAGCAGCCAAGTAATATCGGAGAAGAACACTGAAGCTTTCTTT.

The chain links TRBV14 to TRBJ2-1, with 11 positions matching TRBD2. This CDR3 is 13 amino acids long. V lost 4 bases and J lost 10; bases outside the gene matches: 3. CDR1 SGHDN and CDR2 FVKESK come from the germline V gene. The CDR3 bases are TGTGCCAGCAGCCCTCGACTAGCGGGGGAGCAGTTCTTC. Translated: CASSPRLAGEQFF.

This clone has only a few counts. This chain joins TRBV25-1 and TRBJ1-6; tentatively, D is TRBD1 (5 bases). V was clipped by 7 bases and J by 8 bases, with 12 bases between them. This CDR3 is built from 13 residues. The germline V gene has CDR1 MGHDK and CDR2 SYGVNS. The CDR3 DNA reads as TGTGCCAGCAAATGGGGCAGGGATTCACCCCTCCACTTT. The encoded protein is CASKWGRDSPLHF.

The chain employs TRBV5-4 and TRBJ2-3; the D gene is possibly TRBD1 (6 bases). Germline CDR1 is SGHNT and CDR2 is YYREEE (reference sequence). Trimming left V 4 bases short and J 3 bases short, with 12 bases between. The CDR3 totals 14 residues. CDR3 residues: CASSPWTETDTQYF. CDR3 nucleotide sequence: TGTGCCAGCAGCCCTTGGACAGAGACAGATACGCAGTATTTT.

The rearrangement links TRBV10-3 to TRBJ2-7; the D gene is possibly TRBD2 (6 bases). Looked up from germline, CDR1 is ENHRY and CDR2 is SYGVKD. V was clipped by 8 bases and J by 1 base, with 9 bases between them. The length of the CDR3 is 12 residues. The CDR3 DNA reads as TGTGCCATCGCGGGGCCGTCCTACGAGCAGTACTTC. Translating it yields CAIAGPSYEQYF.

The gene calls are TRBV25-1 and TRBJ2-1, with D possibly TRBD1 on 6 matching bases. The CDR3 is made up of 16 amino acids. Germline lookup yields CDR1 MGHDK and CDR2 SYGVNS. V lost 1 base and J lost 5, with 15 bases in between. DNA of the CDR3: TGTGCCAGCAGTGAATCGGGCAGGGGAAATAACAATGAGCAGTTCTTC. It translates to CASSESGRGNNNEQFF.

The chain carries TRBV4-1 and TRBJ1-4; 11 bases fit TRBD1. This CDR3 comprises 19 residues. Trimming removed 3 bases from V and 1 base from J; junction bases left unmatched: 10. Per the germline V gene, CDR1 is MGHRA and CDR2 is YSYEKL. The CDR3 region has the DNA TGCGCCAGCAGCCACAGGACAGGGGGCCGCGCTCGAACTAATGAAAAACTGTTTTTT. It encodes CASSHRTGGRARTNEKLFF.

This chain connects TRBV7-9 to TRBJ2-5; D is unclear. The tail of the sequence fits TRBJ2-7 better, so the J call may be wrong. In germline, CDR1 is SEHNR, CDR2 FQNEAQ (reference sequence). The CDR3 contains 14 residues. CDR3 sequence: CASSPPASSYEQYF. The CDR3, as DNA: TGTGCCAGCAGCCCCCCCGCGAGCTCCTACGAGCAGTACTTC.

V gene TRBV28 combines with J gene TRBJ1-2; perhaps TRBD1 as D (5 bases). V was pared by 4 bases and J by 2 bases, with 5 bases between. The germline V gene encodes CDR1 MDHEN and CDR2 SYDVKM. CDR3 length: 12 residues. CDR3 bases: TGTGCCAGCAGTTACAGGAACTATGGCTACACCTTC. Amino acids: CASSYRNYGYTF.

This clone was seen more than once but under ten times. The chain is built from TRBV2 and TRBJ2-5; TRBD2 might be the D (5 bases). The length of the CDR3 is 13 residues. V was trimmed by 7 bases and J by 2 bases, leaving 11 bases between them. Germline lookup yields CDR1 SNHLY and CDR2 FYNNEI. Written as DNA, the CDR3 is TGTGCCAGCAAAGGACGAGGGCAAGAGACCCAGTACTTC. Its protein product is CASKGRGQETQYF.

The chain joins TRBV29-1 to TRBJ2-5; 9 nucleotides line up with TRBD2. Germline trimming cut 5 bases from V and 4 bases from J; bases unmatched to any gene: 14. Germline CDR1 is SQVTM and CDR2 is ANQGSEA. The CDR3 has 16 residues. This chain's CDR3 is CSVLGLAGVGGETQYF. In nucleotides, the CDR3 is TGCAGCGTTCTGGGACTAGCCGGGGTAGGAGGAGAGACCCAGTACTTC.

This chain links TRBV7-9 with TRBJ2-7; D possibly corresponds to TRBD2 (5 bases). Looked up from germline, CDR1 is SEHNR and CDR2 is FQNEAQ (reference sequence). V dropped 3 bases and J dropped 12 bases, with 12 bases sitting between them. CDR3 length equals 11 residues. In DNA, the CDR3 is TGTGCCAGCAGCTTCGGGGAGCCGGGGTACTTC. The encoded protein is CASSFGEPGYF.

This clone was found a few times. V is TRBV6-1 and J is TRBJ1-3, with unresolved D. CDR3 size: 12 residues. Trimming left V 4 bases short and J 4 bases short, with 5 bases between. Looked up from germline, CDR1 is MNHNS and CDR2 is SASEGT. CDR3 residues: CASSAEGNTIYF. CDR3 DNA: TGTGCCAGCAGTGCAGAAGGAAACACCATATATTTT.

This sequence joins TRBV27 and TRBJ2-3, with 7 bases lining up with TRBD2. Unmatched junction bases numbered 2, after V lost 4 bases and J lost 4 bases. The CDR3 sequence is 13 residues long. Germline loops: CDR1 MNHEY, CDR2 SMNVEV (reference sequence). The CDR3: CASSWRGSDTQYF. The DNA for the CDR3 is TGTGCCAGCAGTTGGCGGGGGTCAGATACGCAGTATTTT.